This T cell receptor (beta chain) was sequenced in a study of Graves' ophthalmopathy and Graves' hyperthyroidism. V shed 0 bases, J shed 0 bases, and the junction held 4 bases outside the gene matches. The CDR3 extends over 15 amino acids. Germline V CDR1 and CDR2: SQVTM, ANQGSEA. This clonotype was seen repeatedly, ten times or more. RNA transcripts served as template for amplifying TCR beta CDR3 sequences. The authors performed first-round RT-PCR with HTBI primers and then a second-round multiplex PCR. TCRdb re-derived calls from the multiplex PCR reads in MiXCR, one entry per CDR3 protein. The data contain around 470,000 distinct CDR3 sequences, about 15% of them singletons.

The chain links TRBV29-1 to TRBJ2-7, with 8 positions matching TRBD2. Sequenced input: blood. This TCR was sampled from a woman aged 25 to 45 with Graves' ophthalmopathy. In nucleotides, the CDR3 is TGCAGCGTTGAAGAGGAGCGGGGGTACTCCTACGAGCAGTACTTC. Translation: CSVEEERGYSYEQYF.